A selection of T cell receptor beta chains follows, all from one sample in a study of blood T cell repertoires in COVID-19. Assay: immunoSEQ multiplex PCR; the TCRdb copy retains only in-frame clones and omits some. The repertoire consists of over 50,000 clones, with 88% occurring once and the leading ten covering over 4%. The sample taken for sequencing was peripheral blood. The receptors originated from a human donor in a cohort sampled during active COVID-19. Both conserved end residues are trimmed from each CDR3. Each record gives: J gene, CDR3 length, V gene, CDR3 protein.

TRBJ1-1	12	TRBV3-1/TRBV3-2	ASSQGQLNTEAF
TRBJ2-5	14	TRBV24-1	ATSDATGGNQETQY
TRBJ2-6	13	TRBV11-2	ASSQQGTGANVLT
TRBJ1-3	13	TRBV25-1	ASSDWTGVGNTIY
TRBJ1-2	12	TRBV27	ASSGGQGAYGYT
TRBJ1-6	12	TRBV19	ASARDNYNSPLH
TRBJ2-1	15	TRBV7-2	ASSPSGLAGSYNEQF
TRBJ1-2	13	TRBV5-6	ASSTTPGQQYGYT
TRBJ1-6	17	TRBV30	AWSVSPRPGVFRNSPLH
TRBJ1-5	18	TRBV3-1/TRBV3-2	ASSLNKGHYPIYSNQPQH
TRBJ1-3	13	TRBV6-1	ASSEDRGPGNTIY
TRBJ1-2	11	TRBV28	ASLRDRVVGYT
TRBJ2-7	7	TRBV6-6	ASPREQY
TRBJ2-1	10	TRBV7-2	ASNIQDNEQF
TRBJ2-7	11	TRBV2	ASSDDRVYEQY
TRBJ1-5	12	TRBV7-2	ASSLGGGSEPQH